This T cell receptor (beta chain) appears in the sequencing data of a study of blood T cells in healthy people across ages. V lost 5 bases and J 1 base, leaving 12 bases between the germline ends. The CDR3 covers 14 residues. Germline V lookup: CDR1 KGHSH, CDR2 LQKENI. Primers used in a second PCR of about 6 to 12 cycles were a sample-barcoded 5' primer and a J-beta primer mix. There were at least 3 million CDR3-containing paired-end reads obtained from each sample. A single record per CDR3 protein comes from TCRdb applying MiXCR to the 5' RACE reads. Altogether roughly 1.5 million distinct CDR3 sequences are present, approximately 42% being singletons, with the ten largest covering over 3.5%.

The chain joins TRBV18 to TRBJ2-7; TRBD2 is a possible D gene (5 bases). The TCR was taken from a woman aged 18 to 35 in good health. Source material: blood. The CDR3 loop is CASSGGVGSYEQYF. CDR3 DNA: TGTGCCAGCTCAGGAGGAGTAGGGTCCTACGAGCAGTACTTC.